This passage covers 9 T cell receptor beta chains from one sample sequenced in a study of blood T cells in healthy people across ages. Combining a sample-barcoded 5' primer with a J-beta primer mix, a second PCR ran for roughly 7 to 12 cycles. A single record per CDR3 protein comes from TCRdb applying MiXCR to the 5' RACE reads. Among 650,000 to 1,000,000 distinct CDR3 sequences listed, around 50% were seen once. The sample was blood. These receptors came from an elderly man in good health.

This sequence joins TRBV4-2 and TRBJ2-7, with 9 positions matching TRBD2. This CDR3 is 17 amino acids long. The V and J ends lost 0 bases and 5 bases, in that order; junction bases with no gene match: 11. Germline V gene lookup returns CDR1 LGHNA and CDR2 YNFKEQ. The CDR3 loop is CASSQDGPAGGTHEQYF. The CDR3 bases are TGTGCCAGCAGCCAAGATGGCCCGGCGGGGGGGACGCACGAGCAGTACTTC.

V usage is TRBV27 and J usage is TRBJ1-1; no clear D. The germline V gene encodes CDR1 MNHEY and CDR2 SMNVEV (reference sequence). The V end was cut by 4 bases, the J end by 5 bases, with 11 bases between. This CDR3 region has 13 residues. CDR3 bases: TGTGCCAGCAGTTCAACGCGAAGGACTGAAGCTTTCTTT. Amino acids: CASSSTRRTEAFF.

This clonotype was counted many times. The chain carries TRBV29-1 and TRBJ1-2; D gene ambiguous. Germline CDR1 and CDR2: SQVTM and ANQGSEA. There are 13 residues in the CDR3. Trimming cost V 7 bases and J 0 bases, with 12 bases left between them. CDR3 bases: TGCAGCGCCCCCCGGTCTTCTAACTATGGCTACACCTTC. Encoded protein: CSAPRSSNYGYTF.

This clonotype was observed many times. V usage is TRBV29-1 and J usage is TRBJ2-6, with D perhaps TRBD2 (5 bases). Trimming shortened V by 7 bases and J by 0 bases, and 13 bases separated the two germline ends. Germline V gene lookup returns CDR1 SQVTM and CDR2 ANQGSEA. This CDR3 contains 15 residues. CDR3 amino acids: CSAQGGDSGANVLTF. The CDR3 bases are TGCAGCGCCCAAGGAGGTGACTCTGGGGCCAACGTCCTGACTTTC. The variable domain in full, with the rest retrieved from reference TRBV29-1 and TRBJ2-6, is SAVISQKPSRDICQRGTSLTIQCQVDSQVTMMFWYRQQPGQSLTLIATANQGSEATYESGFVIDKFPISRPNLTFSTLTVSNMSPEDSSIYLCSAQGGDSGANVLTFGAGSRLTVL.

Details on this clonotype: The junction differs from germline at one of its ends, possibly a read error. The J gene is TRBJ2-1, the V gene TRBV4-2; 8 bases map to TRBD1. The CDR3 consists of 18 residues. In germline, CDR1 is LGHNA, CDR2 YNFKEQ. The CDR3 DNA is TGTGCCAACAGCCAAGATTTTCCCCCCAGGGGGCATTACAATGAGCAGTTCTTC. It codes for CANSQDFPPRGHYNEQFF.

The chain links TRBV6-1 to TRBJ2-4; D ambiguous. TRBJ2-7 matches the DNA end more closely, so the J call is doubtful. The CDR3 has 14 amino acids. In germline, CDR1 is MNHNS, CDR2 SASEGT. As DNA, the CDR3 is TGTGCCAGCAGTGAAGCCAGTGGAGACTACGAGCAGTACTTC. It encodes CASSEASGDYEQYF.

This clonotype was seen only a few times. The chain is built from TRBV12-3 or TRBV12-4 and TRBJ2-2; perhaps D is TRBD1 or TRBD2 (5 bases each). V gave up 6 bases and J gave up 3 bases, with 11 bases separating them. This CDR3 has 14 amino acids. The chain's CDR3 is CASSHQGDTGELFF. DNA of the CDR3: TGTGCCAGCAGCCACCAGGGAGACACCGGGGAGCTGTTTTTT.

As to this clonotype: This likely comes from a read error, as the CDR3 has no conserved phenylalanine or tryptophan at its end. This rearrangement joins TRBV20-1 to TRBJ2-7; the match to TRBD1 covers 7 bases. CDR3 size: 14 residues. The junction had 15 bases not matched to a gene; V was cut back by 3 bases and J by 10 bases. In germline, CDR1 is DFQATT, CDR2 SNEGSKA (reference sequence). The CDR3 here is CSARKRQGSRLQYI. The CDR3 DNA reads TGCAGTGCTAGGAAACGACAGGGTTCCCGTCTTCAGTACATC.

J is TRBJ2-1 and V is TRBV3-1, with D maybe TRBD2 (5 bases). The end of the DNA fits TRBJ2-7 better, so the J call may be wrong. The CDR3 is 15 residues long. Germline CDR1 reads LGHDT; CDR2 reads YNNKEL (reference sequence). The CDR3 region is CASSQGRTPNNEQYF. The CDR3 region has the DNA TGTGCCAGCAGCCAAGGTCGGACTCCCAACAATGAGCAGTACTTC.